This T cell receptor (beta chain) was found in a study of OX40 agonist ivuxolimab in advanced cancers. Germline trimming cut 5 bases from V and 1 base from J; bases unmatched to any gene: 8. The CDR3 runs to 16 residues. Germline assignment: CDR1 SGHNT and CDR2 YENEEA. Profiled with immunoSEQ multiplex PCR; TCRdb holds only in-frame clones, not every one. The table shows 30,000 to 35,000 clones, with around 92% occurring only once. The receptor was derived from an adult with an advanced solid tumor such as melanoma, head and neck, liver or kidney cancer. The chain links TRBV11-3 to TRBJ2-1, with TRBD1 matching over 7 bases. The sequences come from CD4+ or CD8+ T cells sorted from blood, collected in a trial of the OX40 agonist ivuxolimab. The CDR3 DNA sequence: TGTGCCAGCAGCGACAGGGCGACAGGGTCCTACAATGAGCAGTTCTTC. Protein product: CASSDRATGSYNEQFF.